Given below is one T cell receptor (beta chain) in context. Its antigen is not known. V gave up 3 bases and J gave up 8 bases; unmatched junction bases: 9. The CDR3 covers 14 residues. This entry comes from a study of type 1 regulatory T cells. TCRdb reprocessed the reads with MiXCR, giving one entry per CDR3 protein. The sample lists more than 50,000 distinct CDR3 sequences, 62% seen once, with around 1.9% in the top ten. Sample: cultured non-Tr1 T cells, either the whole culture or a sorted T cell fraction (not recorded which). This chain connects TRBV12-3 or TRBV12-4 to TRBJ1-2; 7 bases are a match to TRBD1. This receptor was obtained from a human donor in good health. The CDR3 region is CASSFPTGLRGYTF. The CDR3 DNA reads TGTGCCAGCAGTTTTCCGACAGGGCTGAGGGGCTACACCTTC.